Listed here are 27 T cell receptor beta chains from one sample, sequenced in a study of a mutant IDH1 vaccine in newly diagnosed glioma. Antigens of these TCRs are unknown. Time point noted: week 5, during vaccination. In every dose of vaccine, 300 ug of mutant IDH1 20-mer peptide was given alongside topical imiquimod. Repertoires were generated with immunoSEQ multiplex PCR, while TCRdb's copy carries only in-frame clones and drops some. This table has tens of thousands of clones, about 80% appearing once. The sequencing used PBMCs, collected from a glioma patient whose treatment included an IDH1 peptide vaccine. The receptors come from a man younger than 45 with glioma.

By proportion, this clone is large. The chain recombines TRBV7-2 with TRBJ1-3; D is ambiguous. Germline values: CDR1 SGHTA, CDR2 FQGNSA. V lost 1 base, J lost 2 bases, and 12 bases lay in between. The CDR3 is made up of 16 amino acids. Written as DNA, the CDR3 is TGTGCCAGCAGCTTAGACGGGCCGGGGACTGGAAACACCATATATTTT. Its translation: CASSLDGPGTGNTIYF.

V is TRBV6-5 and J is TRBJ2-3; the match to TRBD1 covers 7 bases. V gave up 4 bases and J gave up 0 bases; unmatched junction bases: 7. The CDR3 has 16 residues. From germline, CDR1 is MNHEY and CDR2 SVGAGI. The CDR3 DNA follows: TGTGCCAGCAGTTCGCTAACAGGGGCGAGCACAGATACGCAGTATTTT. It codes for CASSSLTGASTDTQYF.

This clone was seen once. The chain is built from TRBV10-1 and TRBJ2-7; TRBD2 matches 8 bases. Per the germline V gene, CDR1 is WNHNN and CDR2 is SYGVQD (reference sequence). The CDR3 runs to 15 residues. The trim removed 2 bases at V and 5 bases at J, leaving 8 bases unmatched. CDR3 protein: CASSESGSPRHEQYF. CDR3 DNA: TGCGCCAGCAGTGAGAGCGGGAGCCCACGACACGAGCAGTACTTC.

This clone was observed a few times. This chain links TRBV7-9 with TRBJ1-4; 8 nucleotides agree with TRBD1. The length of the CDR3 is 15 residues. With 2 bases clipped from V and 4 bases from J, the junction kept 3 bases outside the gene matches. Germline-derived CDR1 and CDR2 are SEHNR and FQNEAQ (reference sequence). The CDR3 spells CASSLLRGLNEKLFF. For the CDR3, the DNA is TGTGCCAGCAGCTTACTCAGGGGGCTTAATGAAAAACTGTTTTTT.

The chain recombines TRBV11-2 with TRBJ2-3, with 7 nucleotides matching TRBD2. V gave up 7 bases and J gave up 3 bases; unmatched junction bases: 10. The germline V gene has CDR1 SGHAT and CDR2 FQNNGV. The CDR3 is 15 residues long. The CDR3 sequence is CASKGRRENTDTQYF. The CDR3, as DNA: TGTGCCAGCAAGGGGCGGCGGGAGAATACAGATACGCAGTATTTT.

CDR3 amino acids: CASSYGTGTYEQYF. The DNA for the CDR3 is TGCGCCAGCAGCTACGGGACAGGGACGTACGAGCAGTACTTC. The J gene is TRBJ2-7, the V gene TRBV5-1, with 9 bases matching TRBD1. The CDR3 contains 14 residues. V shed 3 bases, J shed 4 bases, and the junction held 5 bases outside the gene matches. Germline CDR1 SGHRS, CDR2 YFSETQ.

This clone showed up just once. CDR3 sequence reads: CSVDIRGPTGELFF. The CDR3 coding sequence is TGCAGCGTTGATATCCGAGGGCCCACCGGGGAGCTGTTTTTT. The chain has TRBV29-1 and TRBJ2-2, with a possible D match to TRBD2 (5 bases). V lost 3 bases and J 4 bases, leaving 12 bases between the germline ends. The CDR3 runs to 14 residues. Germline CDR1 and CDR2: SQVTM and ANQGSEA.

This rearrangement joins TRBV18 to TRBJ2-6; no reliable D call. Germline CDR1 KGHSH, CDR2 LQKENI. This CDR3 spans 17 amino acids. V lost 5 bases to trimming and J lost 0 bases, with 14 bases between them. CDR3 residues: CASSGYQPPSGANVLTF. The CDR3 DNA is TGTGCCAGCTCAGGGTATCAACCCCCCTCTGGGGCCAACGTCCTGACTTTC.

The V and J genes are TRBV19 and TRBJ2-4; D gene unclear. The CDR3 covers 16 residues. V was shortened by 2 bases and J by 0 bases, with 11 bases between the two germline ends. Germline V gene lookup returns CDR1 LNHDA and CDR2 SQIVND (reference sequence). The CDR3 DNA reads TGTGCCAGTAGTATAATAGGATCCCTAGCCAAAAACATTCAGTACTTC. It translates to CASSIIGSLAKNIQYF.

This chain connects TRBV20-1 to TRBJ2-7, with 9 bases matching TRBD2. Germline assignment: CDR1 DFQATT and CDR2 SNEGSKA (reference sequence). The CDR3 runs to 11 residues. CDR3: CAGLASYEQYF. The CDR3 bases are TGCGCAGGACTAGCGAGTTACGAGCAGTACTTC.

In DNA, the CDR3 is TGCGCCAGCAGCCAGACGGAAGGGACTTCCCGGGGTAGCAATCAGCCCCAGCATTTT. This translates into CASSQTEGTSRGSNQPQHF. The chain employs TRBV4-1 and TRBJ1-5; a weak D match, TRBD1 (5 bases). Germline V gives CDR1 MGHRA, CDR2 YSYEKL. The V gene lost 3 bases and the J gene lost 0 bases, with 21 bases spanning the gap. CDR3 size: 19 residues.

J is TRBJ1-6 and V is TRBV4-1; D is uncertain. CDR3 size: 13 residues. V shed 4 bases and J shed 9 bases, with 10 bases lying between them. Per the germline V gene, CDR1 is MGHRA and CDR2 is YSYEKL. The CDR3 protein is CASSPRIGSPLHF. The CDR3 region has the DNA TGCGCCAGCAGCCCGAGGATAGGTTCACCCCTCCACTTT.

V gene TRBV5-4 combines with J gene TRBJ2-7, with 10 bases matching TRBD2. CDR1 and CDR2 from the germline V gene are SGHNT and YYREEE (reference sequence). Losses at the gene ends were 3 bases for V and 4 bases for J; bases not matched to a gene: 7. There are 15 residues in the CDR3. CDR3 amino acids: CASSYTGTSVYEQYF. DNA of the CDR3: TGTGCCAGCAGCTATACCGGGACTAGCGTGTACGAGCAGTACTTC.

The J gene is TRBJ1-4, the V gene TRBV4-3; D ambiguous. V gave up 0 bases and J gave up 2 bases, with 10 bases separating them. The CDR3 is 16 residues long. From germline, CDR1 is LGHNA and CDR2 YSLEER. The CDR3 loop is CASSQDTGSTNEKLFF. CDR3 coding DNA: TGCGCCAGCAGCCAAGATACGGGGTCGACTAATGAAAAACTGTTTTTT.

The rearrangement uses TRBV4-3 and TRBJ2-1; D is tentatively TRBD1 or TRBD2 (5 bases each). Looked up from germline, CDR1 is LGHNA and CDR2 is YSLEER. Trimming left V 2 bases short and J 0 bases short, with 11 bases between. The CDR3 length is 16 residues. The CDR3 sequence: CASSQRTTSSYNEQFF. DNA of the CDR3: TGCGCCAGCAGCCAACGGACAACTAGCTCCTACAATGAGCAGTTCTTC.

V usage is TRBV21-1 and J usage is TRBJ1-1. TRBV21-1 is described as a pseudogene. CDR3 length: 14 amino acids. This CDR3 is CASSKAESNTEAFF. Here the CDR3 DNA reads TGTGCCAGCAGCAAAGCGGAGTCAAACACTGAAGCTTTCTTT.

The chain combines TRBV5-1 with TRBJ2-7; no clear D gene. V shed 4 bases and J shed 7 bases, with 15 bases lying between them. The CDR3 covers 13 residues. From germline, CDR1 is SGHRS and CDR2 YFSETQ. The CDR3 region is CASSLGDLPEQYF. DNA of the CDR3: TGCGCCAGCAGCCTAGGCGATCTCCCGGAGCAGTACTTC.

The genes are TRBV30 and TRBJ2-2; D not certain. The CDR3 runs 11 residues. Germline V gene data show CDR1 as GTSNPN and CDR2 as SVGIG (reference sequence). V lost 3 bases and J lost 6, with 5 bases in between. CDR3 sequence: CAWRAAGELFF. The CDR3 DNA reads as TGTGCCTGGAGAGCCGCCGGGGAGCTGTTTTTT.

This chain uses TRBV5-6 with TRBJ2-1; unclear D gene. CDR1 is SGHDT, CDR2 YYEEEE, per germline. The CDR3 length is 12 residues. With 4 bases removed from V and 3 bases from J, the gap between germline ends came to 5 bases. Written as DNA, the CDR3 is TGTGCCAGCAGCCCAGACTACAATGAGCAGTTCTTC. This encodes CASSPDYNEQFF.

CDR3 nucleotides: TGTGCCAGCAGCCATACCGGGACAGGGAGAGAGACCCAGTACTTC. Its translation: CASSHTGTGRETQYF. J is TRBJ2-5 and V is TRBV14; 9 bases agree with TRBD1. V lost 3 bases to trimming and J lost 4 bases; unmatched junction nucleotides: 6. Germline-derived CDR1 and CDR2 are SGHDN and FVKESK. CDR3 length equals 15 residues.

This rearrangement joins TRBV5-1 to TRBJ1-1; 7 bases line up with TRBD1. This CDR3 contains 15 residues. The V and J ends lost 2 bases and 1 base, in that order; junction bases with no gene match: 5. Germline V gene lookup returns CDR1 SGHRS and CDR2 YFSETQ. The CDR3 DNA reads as TGCGCCAGCAGCTTCAGACAGGGCTGGAACACTGAAGCTTTCTTT. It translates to CASSFRQGWNTEAFF.

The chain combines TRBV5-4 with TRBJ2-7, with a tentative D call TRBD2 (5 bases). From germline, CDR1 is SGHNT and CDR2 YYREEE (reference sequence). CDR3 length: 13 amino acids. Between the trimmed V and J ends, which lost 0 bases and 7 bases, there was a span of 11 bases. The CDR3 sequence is CASSLDVRGEQYF. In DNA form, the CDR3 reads TGTGCCAGCAGCTTGGACGTACGCGGGGAGCAGTACTTC.

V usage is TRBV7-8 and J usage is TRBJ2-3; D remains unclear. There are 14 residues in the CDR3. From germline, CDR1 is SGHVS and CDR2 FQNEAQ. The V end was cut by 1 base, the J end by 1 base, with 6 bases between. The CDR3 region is CASSLDRGTDTQYF. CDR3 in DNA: TGTGCCAGCAGCTTAGACAGAGGCACAGATACGCAGTATTTT.

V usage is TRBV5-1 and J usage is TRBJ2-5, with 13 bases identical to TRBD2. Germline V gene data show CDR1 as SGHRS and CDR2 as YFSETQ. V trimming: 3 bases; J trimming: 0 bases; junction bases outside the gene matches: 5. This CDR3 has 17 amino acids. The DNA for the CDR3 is TGCGCCAGCAGCTGGGGACTAGCGGGATTGTACCAAGAGACCCAGTACTTC. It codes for CASSWGLAGLYQETQYF.

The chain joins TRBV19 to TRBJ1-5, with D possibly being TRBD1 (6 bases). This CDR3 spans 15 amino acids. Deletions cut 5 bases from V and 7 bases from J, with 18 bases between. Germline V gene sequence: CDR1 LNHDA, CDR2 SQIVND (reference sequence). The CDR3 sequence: CASSSTGSVGQPQHF. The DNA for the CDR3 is TGTGCCAGTAGTTCTACAGGGAGTGTGGGACAGCCCCAGCATTTT.

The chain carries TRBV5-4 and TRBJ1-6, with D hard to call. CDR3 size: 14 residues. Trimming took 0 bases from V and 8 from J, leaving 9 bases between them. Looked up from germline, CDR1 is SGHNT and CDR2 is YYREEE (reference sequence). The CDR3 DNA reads TGTGCCAGCAGCTTGGTTCAGGAAGATTCACCCCTCCACTTT. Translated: CASSLVQEDSPLHF.

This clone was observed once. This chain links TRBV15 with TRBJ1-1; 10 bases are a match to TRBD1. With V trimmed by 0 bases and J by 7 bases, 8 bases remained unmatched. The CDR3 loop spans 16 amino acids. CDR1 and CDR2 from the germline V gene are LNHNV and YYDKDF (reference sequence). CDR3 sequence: CATSRDLRTGGNEAFF. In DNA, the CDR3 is TGTGCCACCAGCAGAGATCTTCGGACAGGGGGGAATGAAGCTTTCTTT. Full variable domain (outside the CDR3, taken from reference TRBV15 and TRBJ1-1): DAMVIQNPRYQVTQFGKPVTLSCSQTLNHNVMYWYQQKSSQAPKLLFHYYDKDFNNEADTPDNFQSRRPNTSFCFLDIRSPGLGDTAMYLCATSRDLRTGGNEAFFGQGTRLTVV.